This T cell receptor (beta chain) came from a study of Ad26.COV2.S vaccination and SARS-CoV-2 variants. As for the study in general: Donor got 5x10^10 or 1x10^11 viral particles of Ad26.COV2.S. Study-level points and caveats: With respect to non-spike TCR breadth, vaccine and placebo recipients were similar.

The treatment here: some 20 received Ad26.COV2.S at low or high dose, single or two shots; about 5 received placebo; per-sample allocation not given. The study sampled participants on day 63 after the first vaccine or placebo injection. An Ad26 vector that expressed Wuhan-strain SARS-CoV-2 spike constituted the vaccine. The table lists this clone with a count of one. Its target is not known. The CDR3 sequence is 19 residues long. V was pared by 2 bases and J by 6 bases, with 14 bases of the junction left unmatched. CDR1 and CDR2 from the germline V gene are MNHNS and SASEGT. Profiled with immunoSEQ multiplex PCR; TCRdb holds only in-frame clones, not every one. The top ten hold 3.5% of the sample, which has 350,000 to 400,000 clones, roughly nine tenths seen once.

The chain joins TRBV6-1 to TRBJ2-2; TRBD2 aligns across 11 bases. This receptor was identified in a person between 18 and 59 years old who received the Ad26.COV2.S COVID-19 vaccine or a placebo. The sample here was peripheral blood, taken in a trial of Ad26.COV2.S vaccine versus placebo. The CDR3: CASSELGLAGGLRAGELFF. CDR3 in DNA: TGTGCCAGCAGTGAATTAGGGCTAGCGGGGGGCCTACGGGCCGGGGAGCTGTTTTTT.